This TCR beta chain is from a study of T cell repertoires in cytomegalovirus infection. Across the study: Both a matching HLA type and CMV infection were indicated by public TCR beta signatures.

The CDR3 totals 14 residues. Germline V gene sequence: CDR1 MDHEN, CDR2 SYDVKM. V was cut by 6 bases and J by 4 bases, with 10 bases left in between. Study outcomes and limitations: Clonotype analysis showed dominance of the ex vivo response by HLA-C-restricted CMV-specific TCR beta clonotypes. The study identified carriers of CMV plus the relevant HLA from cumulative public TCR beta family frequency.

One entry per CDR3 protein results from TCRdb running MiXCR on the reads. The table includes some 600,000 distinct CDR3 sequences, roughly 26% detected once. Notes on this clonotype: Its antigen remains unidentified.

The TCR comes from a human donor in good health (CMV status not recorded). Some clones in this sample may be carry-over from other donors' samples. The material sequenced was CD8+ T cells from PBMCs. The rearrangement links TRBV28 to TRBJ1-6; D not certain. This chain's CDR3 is CASRPGRYNSPLHF. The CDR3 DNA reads TGTGCCAGCAGACCCGGACGATATAATTCACCCCTCCACTTT.